This T cell receptor (beta chain) was obtained from a study of shared clonotypes between healthy human individuals. V trimming: 4 bases; J trimming: 6 bases; junction bases outside the gene matches: 9. The CDR3 runs to 16 residues. Germline-derived CDR1 and CDR2 are SGHDT and YYEEEE. The count of this clone is one. Both subsets, CD45RA+ naive and CD45RA-negative memory, were split from the CD4+ cells. The protocol was immunoSEQ multiplex PCR, while the TCRdb copy is restricted to in-frame clones and leaves out a portion. The repertoire holds 950,000 to 1,300,000 clones, with approximately 68% as singletons.

The source of this sequence is a man aged 18 to 30 in good health. The rearrangement joins TRBV5-6 to TRBJ1-6; TRBD1 matches 8 bases. Material: memory CD4+ T cells sorted from blood. Subset of the sample: CD45RA-negative fraction. The CDR3 nucleotides read TGTGCCAGCAGCCAAGACAGGGGAGCCCCTAATTCACCCCTCCACTTT. Translated, it gives CASSQDRGAPNSPLHF.